The table lists the clone carrying this T cell receptor (beta chain) with a count of one. This sample was included in a study of blood T cell repertoires in COVID-19. In the study overall: Some COVID-19 samples were acute and others convalescent; all came from the United States, Italy and Spain. Sources were T cells, B-cell-depleted T cells, or PBMCs; the material itself was cDNA or gDNA.

Study processing details: How many nucleated cells were present was estimated from reference gene primer amplification. Sequenced by immunoSEQ multiplex PCR; TCRdb stores in-frame clones only, minus some. V and J calls and clone size are as listed in that table; D and trimming were resolved from the DNA. The profile covers 21,000 or so clones, with approximately 90% appearing a single time and roughly 3.8% taken by the ten largest. With 0 bases clipped from V and 9 bases from J, the junction kept 4 bases outside the gene matches. In germline, CDR1 is SEHNR, CDR2 FQNEAQ (reference sequence). The CDR3 sequence is 14 residues long.

The origin of this receptor is a middle-aged man with active COVID-19. The V and J genes are TRBV7-9 and TRBJ2-1; 8 bases map to TRBD1. What was sequenced was peripheral blood. The CDR3 region has the DNA TGTGCCAGCAGCTTAGCAGGACAGGGCTTTGAGCAGTTCTTC. The encoded protein is CASSLAGQGFEQFF.